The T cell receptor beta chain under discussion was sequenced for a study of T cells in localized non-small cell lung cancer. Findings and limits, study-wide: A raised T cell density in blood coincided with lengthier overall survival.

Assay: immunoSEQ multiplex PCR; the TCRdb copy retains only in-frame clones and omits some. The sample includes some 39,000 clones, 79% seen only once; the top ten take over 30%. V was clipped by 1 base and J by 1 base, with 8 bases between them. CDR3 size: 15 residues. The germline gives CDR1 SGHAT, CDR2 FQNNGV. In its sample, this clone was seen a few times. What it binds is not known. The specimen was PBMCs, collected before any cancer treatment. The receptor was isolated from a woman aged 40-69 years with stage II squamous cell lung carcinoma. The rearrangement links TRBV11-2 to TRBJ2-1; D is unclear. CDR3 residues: CASSLAGISYNEQFF. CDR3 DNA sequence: TGTGCCAGCAGCTTAGCGGGCATTTCCTACAATGAGCAGTTCTTC.